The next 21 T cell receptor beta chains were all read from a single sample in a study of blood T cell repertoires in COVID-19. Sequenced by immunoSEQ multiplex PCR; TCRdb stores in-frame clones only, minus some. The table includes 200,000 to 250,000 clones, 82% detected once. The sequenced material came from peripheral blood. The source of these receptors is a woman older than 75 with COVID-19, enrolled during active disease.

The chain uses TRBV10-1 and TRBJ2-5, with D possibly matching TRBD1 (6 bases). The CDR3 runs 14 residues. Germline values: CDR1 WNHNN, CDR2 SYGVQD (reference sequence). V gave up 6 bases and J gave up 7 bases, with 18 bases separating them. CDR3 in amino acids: CASSPRGNYGTQYF. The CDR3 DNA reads TGCGCCAGCAGCCCGAGGGGGAATTACGGGACCCAGTACTTC.

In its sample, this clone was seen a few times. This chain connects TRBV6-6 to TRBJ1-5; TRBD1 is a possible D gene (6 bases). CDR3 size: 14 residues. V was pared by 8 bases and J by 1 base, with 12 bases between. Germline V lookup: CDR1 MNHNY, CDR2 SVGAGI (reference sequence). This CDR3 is CASLGQLSNQPQHF. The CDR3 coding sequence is TGTGCCAGCCTTGGACAGTTGAGCAATCAGCCCCAGCATTTT.

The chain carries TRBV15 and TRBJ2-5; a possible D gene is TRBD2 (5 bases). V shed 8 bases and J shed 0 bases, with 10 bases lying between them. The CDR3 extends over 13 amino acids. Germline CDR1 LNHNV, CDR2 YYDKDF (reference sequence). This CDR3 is CATSGFNQETQYF. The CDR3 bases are TGTGCCACCTCGGGATTTAACCAAGAGACCCAGTACTTC.

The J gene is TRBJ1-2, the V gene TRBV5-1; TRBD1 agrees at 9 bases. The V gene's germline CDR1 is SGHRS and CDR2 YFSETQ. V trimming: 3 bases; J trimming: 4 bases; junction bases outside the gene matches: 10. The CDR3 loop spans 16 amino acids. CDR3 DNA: TGCGCCAGCAGCTACGCAGGGGGACAGGGTAGCTATGGCTACACCTTC. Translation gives CASSYAGGQGSYGYTF.

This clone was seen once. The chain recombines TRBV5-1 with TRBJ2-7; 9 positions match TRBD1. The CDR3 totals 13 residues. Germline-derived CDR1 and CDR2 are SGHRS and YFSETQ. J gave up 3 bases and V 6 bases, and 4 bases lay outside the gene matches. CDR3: CASNTDRGYEQYF. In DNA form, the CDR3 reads TGCGCCAGCAATACGGACAGGGGCTACGAGCAGTACTTC.

The CDR3 spells CASSSTGRNPNEQFF. In nucleotides, the CDR3 is TGTGCCAGCAGCTCCACGGGGAGGAACCCCAATGAGCAGTTCTTC. The rearrangement links TRBV11-3 to TRBJ2-1; TRBD2 is a possible D gene (6 bases). Trimming shortened V by 4 bases and J by 6 bases, and 16 bases separated the two germline ends. CDR1 and CDR2 (germline): SGHNT, YENEEA. The CDR3 is made up of 15 amino acids.

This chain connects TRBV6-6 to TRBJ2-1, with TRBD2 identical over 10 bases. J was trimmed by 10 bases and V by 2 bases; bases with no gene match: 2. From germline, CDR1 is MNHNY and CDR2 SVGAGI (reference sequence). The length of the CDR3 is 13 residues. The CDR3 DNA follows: TGTGCCAGCAGTTACGCTAGCGGGGGAGAGCAGTTCTTC. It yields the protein CASSYASGGEQFF.

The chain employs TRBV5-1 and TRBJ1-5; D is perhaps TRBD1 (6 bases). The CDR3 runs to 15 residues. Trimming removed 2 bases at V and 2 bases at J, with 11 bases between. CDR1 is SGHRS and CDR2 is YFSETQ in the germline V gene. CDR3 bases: TGCGCCAGCAGCTTTTCTTCAGGGGGCAATCAGCCCCAGCATTTT. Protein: CASSFSSGGNQPQHF.

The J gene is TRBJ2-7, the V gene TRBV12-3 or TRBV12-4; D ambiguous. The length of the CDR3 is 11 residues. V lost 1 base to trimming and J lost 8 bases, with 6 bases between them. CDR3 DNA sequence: TGTGCCAGCAGTTTAGGGCAACAGCAGTACTTC. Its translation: CASSLGQQQYF.

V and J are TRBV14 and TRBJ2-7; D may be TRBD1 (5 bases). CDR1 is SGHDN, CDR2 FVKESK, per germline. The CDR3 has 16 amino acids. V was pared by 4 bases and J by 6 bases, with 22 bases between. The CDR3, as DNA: TGTGCCAGCAGCCTCAATCCCTTTGGGGCCGGTCTCGAGCAGTACTTC. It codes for CASSLNPFGAGLEQYF.

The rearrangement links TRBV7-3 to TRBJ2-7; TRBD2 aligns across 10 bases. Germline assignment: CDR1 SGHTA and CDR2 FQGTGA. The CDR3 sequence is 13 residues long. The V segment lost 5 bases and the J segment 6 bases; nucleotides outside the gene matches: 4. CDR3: CASSKREGLEQYF. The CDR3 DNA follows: TGTGCCAGCAGCAAGCGGGAGGGCCTCGAGCAGTACTTC.

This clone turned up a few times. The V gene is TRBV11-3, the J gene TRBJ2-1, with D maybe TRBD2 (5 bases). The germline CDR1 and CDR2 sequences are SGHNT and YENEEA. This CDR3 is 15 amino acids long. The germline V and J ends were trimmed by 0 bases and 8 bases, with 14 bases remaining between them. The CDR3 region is CASSLEGRAGDEQFF. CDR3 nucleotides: TGTGCCAGCAGCTTAGAGGGAAGGGCGGGTGATGAGCAGTTCTTC.

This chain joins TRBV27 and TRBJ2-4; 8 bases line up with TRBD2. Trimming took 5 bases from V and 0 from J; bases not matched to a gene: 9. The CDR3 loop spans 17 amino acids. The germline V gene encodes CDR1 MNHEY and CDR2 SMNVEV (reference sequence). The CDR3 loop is CASSPAERGLAKNIQYF. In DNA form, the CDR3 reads TGTGCCAGCAGTCCCGCCGAGCGGGGGTTAGCCAAAAACATTCAGTACTTC.

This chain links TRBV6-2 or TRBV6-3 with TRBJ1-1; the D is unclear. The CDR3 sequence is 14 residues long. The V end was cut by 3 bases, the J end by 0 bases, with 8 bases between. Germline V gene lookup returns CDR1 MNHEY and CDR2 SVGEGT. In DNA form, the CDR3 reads TGTGCCAGCAGTTATGGTCAGGTGAACACTGAAGCTTTCTTT. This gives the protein CASSYGQVNTEAFF.

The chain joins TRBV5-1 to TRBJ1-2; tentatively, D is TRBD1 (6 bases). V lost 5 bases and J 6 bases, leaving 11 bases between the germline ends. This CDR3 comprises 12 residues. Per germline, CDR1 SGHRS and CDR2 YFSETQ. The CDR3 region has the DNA TGCGCCAGCAGGAGCCCAGGGGATGGCTACACCTTC. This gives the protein CASRSPGDGYTF. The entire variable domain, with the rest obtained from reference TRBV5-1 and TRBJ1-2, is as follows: KAGVTQTPRYLIKTRGQQVTLSCSPISGHRSVSWYQQTPGQGLQFLFEYFSETQRNKGNFPGRFSGRQFSNSRSEMNVSTLELGDSALYLCASRSPGDGYTFGSGTRLTVV.

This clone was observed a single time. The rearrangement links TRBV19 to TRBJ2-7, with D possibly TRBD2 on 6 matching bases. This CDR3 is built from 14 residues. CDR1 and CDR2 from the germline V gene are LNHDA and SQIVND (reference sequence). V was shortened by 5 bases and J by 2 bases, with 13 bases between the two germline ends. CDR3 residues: CASSDWGTAYEQYF. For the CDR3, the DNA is TGTGCCAGTAGTGACTGGGGGACTGCCTACGAGCAGTACTTC. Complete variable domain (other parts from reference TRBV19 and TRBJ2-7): DGGITQSPKYLFRKEGQNVTLSCEQNLNHDAMYWYRQDPGQGLRLIYYSQIVNDFQKGDIAEGYSVSREKKESFPLTVTSAQKNPTAFYLCASSDWGTAYEQYFGPGTRLTVT.

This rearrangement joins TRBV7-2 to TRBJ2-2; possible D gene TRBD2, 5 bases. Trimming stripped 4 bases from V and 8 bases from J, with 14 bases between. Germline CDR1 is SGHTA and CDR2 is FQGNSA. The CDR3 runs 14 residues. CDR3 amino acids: CASSSTTHPGELFF. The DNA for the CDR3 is TGTGCCAGCAGCTCGACTACCCACCCTGGGGAGCTGTTTTTT.

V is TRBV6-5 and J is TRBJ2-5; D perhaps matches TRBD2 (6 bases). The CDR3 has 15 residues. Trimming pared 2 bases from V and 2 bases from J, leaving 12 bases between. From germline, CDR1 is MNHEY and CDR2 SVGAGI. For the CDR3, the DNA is TGTGCCAGCAGTTACGGCGGGGCGGGACAAGAGACCCAGTACTTC. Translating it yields CASSYGGAGQETQYF.

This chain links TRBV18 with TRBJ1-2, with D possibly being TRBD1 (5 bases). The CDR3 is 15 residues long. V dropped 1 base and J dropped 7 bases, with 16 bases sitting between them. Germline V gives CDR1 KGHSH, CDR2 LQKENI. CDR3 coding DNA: TGTGCCAGCTCACCACAAGACAGAGCCCAACGTGGCTACACCTTC. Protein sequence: CASSPQDRAQRGYTF.

In DNA form, the CDR3 reads TGTGCCAGCAGTTGGGGACTAGTCGGTGAGACCCAGTACTTC. Translation gives CASSWGLVGETQYF. The chain is built from TRBV6-4 and TRBJ2-5; TRBD2 matches 8 bases. The CDR3 consists of 14 residues. Germline-derived CDR1 and CDR2 are MRHNA and SNTAGT. V lost 5 bases and J lost 5; bases outside the gene matches: 7.

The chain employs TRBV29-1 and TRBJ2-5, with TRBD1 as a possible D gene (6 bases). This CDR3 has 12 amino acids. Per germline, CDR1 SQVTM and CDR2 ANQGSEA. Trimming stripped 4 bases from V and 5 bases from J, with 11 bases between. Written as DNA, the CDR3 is TGCAGCGTTGTGAACCAGGGGGAGACCCAGTACTTC. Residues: CSVVNQGETQYF.